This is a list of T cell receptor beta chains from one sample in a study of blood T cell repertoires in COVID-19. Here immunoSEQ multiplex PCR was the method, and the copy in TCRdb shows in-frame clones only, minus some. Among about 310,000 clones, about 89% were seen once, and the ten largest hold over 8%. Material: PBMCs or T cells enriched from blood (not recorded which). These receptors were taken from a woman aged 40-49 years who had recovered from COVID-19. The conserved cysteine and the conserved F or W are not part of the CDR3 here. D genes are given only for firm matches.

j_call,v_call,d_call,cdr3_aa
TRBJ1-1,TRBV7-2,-,ASSLARGAYTEAF
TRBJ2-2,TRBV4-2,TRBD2,ASSQMLAGAKSTGELF
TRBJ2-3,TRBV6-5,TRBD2,ASSLAGGEDTQY
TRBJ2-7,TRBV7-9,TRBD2,ASRWGLAGGVEQY
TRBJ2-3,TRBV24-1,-,ATSDLGGTHLPQY
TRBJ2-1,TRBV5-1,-,ASSGALGLSSYNEQF
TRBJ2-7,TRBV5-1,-,ASSLYQGSEQY
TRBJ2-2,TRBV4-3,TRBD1,ASSRSGTGHGELF
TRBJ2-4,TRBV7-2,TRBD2,ASSLAGTSGELAKNIQY
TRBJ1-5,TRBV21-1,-,ASSPWDSCNQPQH
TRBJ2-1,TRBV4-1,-,ASSQDVRGLSYNEQF
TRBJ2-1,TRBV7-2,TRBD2,ASSPKTSGGIHEQF
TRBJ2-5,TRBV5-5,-,ASSFQFGEETQY
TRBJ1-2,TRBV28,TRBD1,ASSFVDRDRGYT
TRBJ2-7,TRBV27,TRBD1,ASSLLRDRGDEQY
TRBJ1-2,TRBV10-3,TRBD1,AAQGQAGYGYT
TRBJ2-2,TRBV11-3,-,ASSTVHGELF
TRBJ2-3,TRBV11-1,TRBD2,ASSLRGGSDTQY
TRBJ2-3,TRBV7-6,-,ASSPAGVSDTQY
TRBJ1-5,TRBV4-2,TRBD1,ASSQATGEMNQPQH
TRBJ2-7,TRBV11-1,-,ASTTFPGATYEQY
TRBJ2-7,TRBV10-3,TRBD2,AIRRTSGSLGREQY
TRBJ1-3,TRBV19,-,ASSPRQTGNTIY
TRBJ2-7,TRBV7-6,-,ASSSRTEGSYEQY
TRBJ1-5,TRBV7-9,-,ASSLGAGEQPQH
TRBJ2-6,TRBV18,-,ASSPRRGQVLSGANVLT
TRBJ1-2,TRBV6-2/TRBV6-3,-,ASRPATGLINYGYT
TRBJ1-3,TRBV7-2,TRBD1,ASSFRQGVDTIY
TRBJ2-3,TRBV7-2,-,ASSLESNTQY
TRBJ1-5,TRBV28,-,ASSSPTPSDQH
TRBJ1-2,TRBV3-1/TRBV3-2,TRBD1,ASSLPGQGDGYT
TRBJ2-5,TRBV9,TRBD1,ASSVVAGQGETQY
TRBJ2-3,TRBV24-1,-,ATSLEGGTDTQY
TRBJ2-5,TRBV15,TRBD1,ATSRDRDRGLQETQY
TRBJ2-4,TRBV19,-,ASSISQGVKNIQY
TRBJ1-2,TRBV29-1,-,SVEGRFYGYT
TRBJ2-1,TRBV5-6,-,ASSLASRGSYNEQF
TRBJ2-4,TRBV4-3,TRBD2,ASSQDFPSGGAKNIQY
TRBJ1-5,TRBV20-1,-,SATDRLAQH
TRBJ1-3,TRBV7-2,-,ASSLGGQSGNTIY
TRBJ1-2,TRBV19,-,ASSISDSNYGYT
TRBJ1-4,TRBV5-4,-,ASSLTLLDEKLF
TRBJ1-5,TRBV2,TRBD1,ASRGTGGRNQPQH
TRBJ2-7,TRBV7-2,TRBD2,ASRASGGPYEQY
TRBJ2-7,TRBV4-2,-,ASSQEPGQGYEQY